This TCR beta chain was sequenced during a study of cytomegalovirus exposure and HLA in healthy donors. Germline V CDR1 and CDR2: LNHDA, SQIVND (reference sequence). V lost 6 bases and J lost 5; bases outside the gene matches: 8. The CDR3 has 14 amino acids. This clone has more than one count but fewer than ten. 13 Jbeta primers and 60 Vbeta primers were used for the PCR. Measured with immunoSEQ multiplex PCR; TCRdb has only the in-frame clones, and not every one. Altogether approximately 31,000 clones are present, approximately 87% being singletons, with the ten largest covering around 3%. This receptor was identified in a boy aged 5 to 17 in good health and CMV-seronegative. This chain joins TRBV19 and TRBJ1-1; 8 bases map to TRBD1. The specimen sequenced was PBMCs. This chain's CDR3 is CASSPTGVGTEAFF. The CDR3 coding sequence is TGTGCCAGTAGCCCGACAGGGGTGGGGACTGAAGCTTTCTTT.